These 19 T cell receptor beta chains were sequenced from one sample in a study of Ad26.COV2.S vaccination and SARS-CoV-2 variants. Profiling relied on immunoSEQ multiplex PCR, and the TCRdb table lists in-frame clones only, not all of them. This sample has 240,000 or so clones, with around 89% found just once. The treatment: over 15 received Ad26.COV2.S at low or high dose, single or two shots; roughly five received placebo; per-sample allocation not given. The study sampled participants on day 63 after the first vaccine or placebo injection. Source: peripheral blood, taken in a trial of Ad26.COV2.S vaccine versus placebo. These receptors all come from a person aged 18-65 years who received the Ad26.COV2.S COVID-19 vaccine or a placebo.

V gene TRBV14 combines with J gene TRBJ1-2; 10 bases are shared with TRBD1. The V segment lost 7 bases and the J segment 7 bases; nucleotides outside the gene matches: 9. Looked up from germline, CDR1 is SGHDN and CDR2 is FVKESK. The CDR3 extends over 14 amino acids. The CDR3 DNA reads TGTGCCAGCACGCGGGGACAGGGGATTGGTGGCTACACCTTC. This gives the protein CASTRGQGIGGYTF.

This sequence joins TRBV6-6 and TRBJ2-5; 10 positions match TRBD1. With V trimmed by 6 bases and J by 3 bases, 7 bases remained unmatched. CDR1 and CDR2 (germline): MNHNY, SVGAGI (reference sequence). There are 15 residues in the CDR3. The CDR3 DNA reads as TGTGCCAGCAGAGGGGGGGGACAGGGGAAAGAGACCCAGTACTTC. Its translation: CASRGGGQGKETQYF.

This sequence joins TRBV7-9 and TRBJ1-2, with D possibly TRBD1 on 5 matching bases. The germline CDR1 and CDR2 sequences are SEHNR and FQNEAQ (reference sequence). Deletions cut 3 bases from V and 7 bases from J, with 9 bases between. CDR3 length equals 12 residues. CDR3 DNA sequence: TGTGCCAGCAGCTTCCAGGGTGCTGGCTACACCTTC. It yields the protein CASSFQGAGYTF. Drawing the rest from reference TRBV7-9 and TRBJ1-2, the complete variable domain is DTGVSQNPRHKITKRGQNVTFRCDPISEHNRLYWYRQTLGQGPEFLTYFQNEAQLEKSRLLSDRFSAERPKGSFSTLEIQRTEQGDSAMYLCASSFQGAGYTFGSGTRLTVV.

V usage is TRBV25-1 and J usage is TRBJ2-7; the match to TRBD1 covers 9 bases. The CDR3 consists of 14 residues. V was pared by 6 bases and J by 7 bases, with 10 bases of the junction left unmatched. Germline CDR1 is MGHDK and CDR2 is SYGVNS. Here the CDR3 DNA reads TGTGCCAGCAGCCCGACAGGGGGGTTACCGGAGCAGTACTTC. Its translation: CASSPTGGLPEQYF.

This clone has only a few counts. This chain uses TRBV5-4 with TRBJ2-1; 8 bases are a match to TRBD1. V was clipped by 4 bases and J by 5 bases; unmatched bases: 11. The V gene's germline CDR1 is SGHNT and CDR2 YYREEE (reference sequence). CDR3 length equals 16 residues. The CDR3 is CASSRTVTGVDNEQFF. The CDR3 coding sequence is TGTGCCAGCAGCCGGACCGTGACAGGGGTCGACAATGAGCAGTTCTTC.

CDR3 region: CASSWEGTAYEQYF. CDR3 sequence (DNA): TGTGCCAGCAGTTGGGAAGGGACAGCCTACGAGCAGTACTTC. V and J are TRBV28 and TRBJ2-7; 7 positions agree with TRBD1. Germline values: CDR1 MDHEN, CDR2 SYDVKM. The CDR3 sequence is 14 residues long. The J segment lost 2 bases and the V segment lost 4 bases, leaving 5 bases of the junction unmatched.

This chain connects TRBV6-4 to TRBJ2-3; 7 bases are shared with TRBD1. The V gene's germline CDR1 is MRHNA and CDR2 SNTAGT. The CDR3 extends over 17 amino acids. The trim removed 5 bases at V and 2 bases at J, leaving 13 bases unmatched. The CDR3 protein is CASSPLPTGRDTDTQYF. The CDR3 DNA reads TGTGCCAGCAGTCCCCTGCCGACAGGGCGAGACACAGATACGCAGTATTTT.

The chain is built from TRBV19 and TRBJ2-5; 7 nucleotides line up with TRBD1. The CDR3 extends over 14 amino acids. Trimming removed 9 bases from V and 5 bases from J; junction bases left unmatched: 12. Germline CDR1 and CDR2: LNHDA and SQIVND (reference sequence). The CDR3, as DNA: TGTGCCAGCAGTTCTCGACAGGGATGGGAGACCCAGTACTTC. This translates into CASSSRQGWETQYF.

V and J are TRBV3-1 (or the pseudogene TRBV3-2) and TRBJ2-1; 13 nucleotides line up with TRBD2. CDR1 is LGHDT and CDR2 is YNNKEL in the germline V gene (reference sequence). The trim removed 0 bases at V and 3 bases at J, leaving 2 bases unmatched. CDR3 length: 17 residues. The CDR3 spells CASSQETSGRFYNEQFF. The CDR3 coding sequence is TGTGCCAGCAGCCAAGAGACTAGCGGGAGGTTCTACAATGAGCAGTTCTTC.

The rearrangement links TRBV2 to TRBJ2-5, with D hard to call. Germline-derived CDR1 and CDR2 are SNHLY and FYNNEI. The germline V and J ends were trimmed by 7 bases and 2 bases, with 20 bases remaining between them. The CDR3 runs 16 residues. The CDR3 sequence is CASKDRIGRPQETQYF. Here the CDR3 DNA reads TGTGCCAGCAAAGATCGTATAGGGCGGCCTCAAGAGACCCAGTACTTC.

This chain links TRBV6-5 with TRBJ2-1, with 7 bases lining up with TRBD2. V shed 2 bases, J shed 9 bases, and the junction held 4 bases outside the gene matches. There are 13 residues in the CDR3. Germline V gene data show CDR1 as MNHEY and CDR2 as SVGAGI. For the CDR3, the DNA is TGTGCCAGCAGTTACGGGACGGGAGGTGAGCAGTTCTTC. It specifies CASSYGTGGEQFF.

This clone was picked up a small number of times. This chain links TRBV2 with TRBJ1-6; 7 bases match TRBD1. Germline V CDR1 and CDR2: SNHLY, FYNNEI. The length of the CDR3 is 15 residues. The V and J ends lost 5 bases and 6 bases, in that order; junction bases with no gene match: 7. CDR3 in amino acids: CASSNPGTVNSPLHF. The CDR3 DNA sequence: TGTGCCAGCAGTAACCCCGGGACAGTTAATTCACCCCTCCACTTT.

The CDR3 reads CAPEGGTGETNSGNTIYF. In DNA, the CDR3 is TGTGCCCCAGAAGGGGGGACCGGGGAAACTAACTCTGGAAACACCATATATTTT. The chain has TRBV19 and TRBJ1-3; tentative D call: TRBD1 (6 bases). The V end lost 11 bases, the J end lost 0 bases, and 26 bases lay between the germline ends. This CDR3 has 18 amino acids. Germline V gene data show CDR1 as LNHDA and CDR2 as SQIVND (reference sequence).

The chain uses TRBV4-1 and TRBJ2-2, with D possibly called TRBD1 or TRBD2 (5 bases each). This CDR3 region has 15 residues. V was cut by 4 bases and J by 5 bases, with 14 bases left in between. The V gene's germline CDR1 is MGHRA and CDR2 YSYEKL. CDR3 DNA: TGCGCCAGCAGCCGACAGACGGACTGGACCGGGGAGCTGTTTTTT. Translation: CASSRQTDWTGELFF.

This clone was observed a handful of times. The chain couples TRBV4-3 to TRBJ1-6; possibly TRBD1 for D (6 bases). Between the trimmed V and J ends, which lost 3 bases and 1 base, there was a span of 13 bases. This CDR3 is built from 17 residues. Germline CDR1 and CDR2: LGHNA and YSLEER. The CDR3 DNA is TGCGCCAGCAGCCACCGGGGGGCGGGTTCCTATAATTCACCCCTCCACTTT. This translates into CASSHRGAGSYNSPLHF.

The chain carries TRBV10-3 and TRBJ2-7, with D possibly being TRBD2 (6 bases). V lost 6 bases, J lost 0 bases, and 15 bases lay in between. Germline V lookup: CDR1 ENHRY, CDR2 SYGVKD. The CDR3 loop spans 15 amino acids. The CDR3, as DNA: TGTGCCATCAGCCTACTAGCCAGTAGCTCCTACGAGCAGTACTTC. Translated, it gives CAISLLASSSYEQYF.

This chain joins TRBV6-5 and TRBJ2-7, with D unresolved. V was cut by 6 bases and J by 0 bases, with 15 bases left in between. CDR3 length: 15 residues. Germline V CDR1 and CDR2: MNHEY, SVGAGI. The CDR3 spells CASSLSRLASYEQYF. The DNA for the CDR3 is TGTGCCAGCAGCCTCAGTCGTCTGGCCTCCTACGAGCAGTACTTC.

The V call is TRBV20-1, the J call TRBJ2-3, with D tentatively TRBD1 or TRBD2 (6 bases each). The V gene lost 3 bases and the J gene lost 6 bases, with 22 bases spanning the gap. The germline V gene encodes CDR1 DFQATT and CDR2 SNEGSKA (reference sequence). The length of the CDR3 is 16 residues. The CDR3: CSASSRDKRGGDTQYF. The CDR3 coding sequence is TGCAGTGCTAGTTCCCGGGACAAGCGAGGGGGGGATACGCAGTATTTT.

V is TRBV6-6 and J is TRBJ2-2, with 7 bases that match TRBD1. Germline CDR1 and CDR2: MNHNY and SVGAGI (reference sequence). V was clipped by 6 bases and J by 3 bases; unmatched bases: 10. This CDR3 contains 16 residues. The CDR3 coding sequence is TGTGCCAGCAGCCCGGTGAGGGGGCGCGACACCGGGGAGCTGTTTTTT. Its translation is CASSPVRGRDTGELFF.